These T cell receptor beta chains were read from a single sample in a study of blood T cell repertoires in COVID-19. TCRdb's table, derived via immunoSEQ multiplex PCR, lists solely in-frame clones and lacks some. The table shows about 220,000 clones, with about 90% occurring only once. Material for sequencing was peripheral blood. The receptors were sampled from a man in his forties or fifties with active or convalescent COVID-19. The CDR3 runs from the conserved cysteine through the conserved F or W. The order of the fields is CDR3 DNA, CDR3 protein, D gene, J gene, clone size, V gene. A D gene is named only where the DNA matches it firmly. Clone size is not always given. Where it is, it says once, few, many or a class for expanded clones.

TGTGCCAGCAGCCAAGAGGGGGCCCCCTACGAGCAGTACTTC | CASSQEGAPYEQYF | - | TRBJ2-7 | - | TRBV4-2
TGTGCCTGGAGTGGTGACAGGCAGCCCCAGCATTTT | CAWSGDRQPQHF | - | TRBJ1-5 | - | TRBV30
TGTGCCAGCAGCTTCAGTAGGGGGAGCGGATATGGCTACACCTTC | CASSFSRGSGYGYTF | - | TRBJ1-2 | - | TRBV7-8
TGCGCCAGCAGCGCCACCACAGGGGGCGACTACAATGAGCAGTTCTTC | CASSATTGGDYNEQFF | TRBD1 | TRBJ2-1 | once | TRBV5-1
TGCGCCAGCAGCTCCCTACAGGGAGACACTGAAGCTTTCTTT | CASSSLQGDTEAFF | - | TRBJ1-1 | few | TRBV5-1
TGTGCCAGTAGTATAGGCACAGACACCGGGGAGCTGTTTTTT | CASSIGTDTGELFF | - | TRBJ2-2 | - | TRBV19
TGTGCCACCGGGACAGGGGGCGCTGGCTACACCTTC | CATGTGGAGYTF | TRBD1 | TRBJ1-2 | - | TRBV12-3/TRBV12-4
TGCAGCGTTGAAGGAACAGGGCCTAATGAAAAACTGTTTTTT | CSVEGTGPNEKLFF | - | TRBJ1-4 | once | TRBV29-1
TGTGCCAGCTCACCACCGGGCCCAAGGGGTTCTGGAAACACCATATATTTT | CASSPPGPRGSGNTIYF | - | TRBJ1-3 | - | TRBV18
TGTGCCAGCAGCCCCGCGGACAGCCAAGAGACCCAGTACTTC | CASSPADSQETQYF | - | TRBJ2-5 | - | TRBV3-1/TRBV3-2
TGCAGTGCTAGTCGGCAAGGGGCCCTCTATGGCTACACCTTC | CSASRQGALYGYTF | - | TRBJ1-2 | - | TRBV20-1
TGTGCCAGCAGCTTTAGCGGGAGGAGCGCAGATACGCAGTATTTT | CASSFSGRSADTQYF | TRBD2 | TRBJ2-3 | - | TRBV7-3
TGTGCCAGCTCCCCATCCCGGGACAGTGGATATGGCTACACCTTC | CASSPSRDSGYGYTF | TRBD1 | TRBJ1-2 | - | TRBV18
TGCGCCAGCAGCTTGGTCAGGTCCGCGGGGGGGCCGGGCACCGGGGAGCTGTTTTTT | CASSLVRSAGGPGTGELFF | TRBD2 | TRBJ2-2 | - | TRBV5-1
TGTGCCAGCAGTGTTAACCCGAGAGGGACAGGTAGTTCACCCCTCCACTTT | CASSVNPRGTGSSPLHF | TRBD1 | TRBJ1-6 | - | TRBV2
TGTGCCAGCAGCTTAGGACGGAGGCGGACTGAAGCTTTCTTT | CASSLGRRRTEAFF | - | TRBJ1-1 | few | TRBV7-8
TGTGCCAGCACAATAGGCAGGGGTTATGGCTACACCTTC | CASTIGRGYGYTF | - | TRBJ1-2 | - | TRBV25-1
TGTGCCAGCAGCCAACGGGGGGACGAGCAGTACTTC | CASSQRGDEQYF | TRBD2 | TRBJ2-7 | - | TRBV4-2
TGTGCCAGCAGAGGACAGAACTTTAATGAAAAACTGTTTTTT | CASRGQNFNEKLFF | - | TRBJ1-4 | - | TRBV6-5
TGTGCCAGTTTAATAGGGGCCAACGTCCTGACTTTC | CASLIGANVLTF | - | TRBJ2-6 | - | TRBV2
TGTGCCAGTCGTTTTTCTAGCAATCAGCCCCAGCATTTT | CASRFSSNQPQHF | - | TRBJ1-5 | - | TRBV19
TGTGCCAGCAGTTCTGGTGGACACCAAGATACGCAGTATTTT | CASSSGGHQDTQYF | - | TRBJ2-3 | - | TRBV28
TGTGCCAGCAGTGACTCACTCTCTGGGGCCAACGTCCTGACTTTC | CASSDSLSGANVLTF | - | TRBJ2-6 | few | TRBV6-4
TGTGCCAGCAGTGAGGGACAGGGGTTTGAAAAACTGTTTTTT | CASSEGQGFEKLFF | TRBD1 | TRBJ1-4 | many | TRBV6-1
TGTGCCAGCAGTGAAGGGGGGCGGGAAGCTTTCTTT | CASSEGGREAFF | - | TRBJ1-1 | - | TRBV6-1
TGTGCCAGCAGCGTAGGGACTAGCGGGGGAAGCACAGATACGCAGTATTTT | CASSVGTSGGSTDTQYF | TRBD2 | TRBJ2-3 | - | TRBV9
TGTGCCAGCAGCCGGAGCAATGAGCAGTTCTTC | CASSRSNEQFF | - | TRBJ2-1 | - | TRBV6-1
TGTGCCACCTCGCAGGACTATGGCTACACCTTC | CATSQDYGYTF | - | TRBJ1-2 | - | TRBV19
TGTGCCATCCCCGAAGTAGCGGGAGGTGCCGAGCAGTACTTC | CAIPEVAGGAEQYF | TRBD2 | TRBJ2-7 | - | TRBV10-3
TGTGCTAGCAGCTTATTTCATATGGATCAGGGAGGCAATGAGCAGTTCTTC | CASSLFHMDQGGNEQFF | - | TRBJ2-1 | - | TRBV7-7
TGTGCCAGCAGCGTAGCGGGACAGGGGGCTGGCACTGAAGCTTTCTTT | CASSVAGQGAGTEAFF | TRBD1 | TRBJ1-1 | - | TRBV9
TGTGCCAGCAGCCGAAGGACAGGGGGCACTGAAGCTTTCTTT | CASSRRTGGTEAFF | TRBD1 | TRBJ1-1 | - | TRBV7-9
TGTGCCAGCAGTTTAAACAAGAACACTGAAGCTTTCTTT | CASSLNKNTEAFF | - | TRBJ1-1 | - | TRBV12-3/TRBV12-4
TGTGCCAGTAGTATCTCGGGAACCCCAGGATACGAGCAGTACTTC | CASSISGTPGYEQYF | - | TRBJ2-7 | - | TRBV19
TGTGCCAGCAGAGAGGGGTTTGGACAGGGGGTCTATGGCTACACCTTC | CASREGFGQGVYGYTF | TRBD1 | TRBJ1-2 | - | TRBV2
TGTGCCAGCAGACAGGCGCCCTCCCAACCCCAGCATTTT | CASRQAPSQPQHF | - | TRBJ1-5 | - | TRBV3-1/TRBV3-2
TGTGCCAGCAGCTTAGCGGGGGCGGATGAGCAGTTCTTC | CASSLAGADEQFF | - | TRBJ2-1 | once | TRBV7-2
TGTGCCATCAGTAAAGACGGGGCCTACGAGCAGTACTTC | CAISKDGAYEQYF | - | TRBJ2-7 | - | TRBV10-3
TGTGCCAGCAGCCAAGATCGACTAGCGGGAGAGACCCAGTACTTC | CASSQDRLAGETQYF | TRBD2 | TRBJ2-5 | - | TRBV3-1/TRBV3-2
TGTGCCAGCTCACCAAATATGGCCAGGGGGAACACTGAAGCTTTCTTT | CASSPNMARGNTEAFF | - | TRBJ1-1 | once | TRBV18
TGTGCCAGCAGTTACTCTGGAGGCACTGAAGCTTTCTTT | CASSYSGGTEAFF | - | TRBJ1-1 | few | TRBV6-5
TGTGCCAGTAGTATTTTAGTAAGGGACAGGGGGCTTAGGGTAACTGAAGCTTTCTTT | CASSILVRDRGLRVTEAFF | TRBD1 | TRBJ1-1 | - | TRBV19
TGCGCCAGCAGCGCGACAGCCACCAACACTGAAGCTTTCTTT | CASSATATNTEAFF | - | TRBJ1-1 | - | TRBV5-1
TGTGCCAGTAGTGCTCATAGGGACAAGGGGGTGAACACTGAAGCTTTCTTT | CASSAHRDKGVNTEAFF | - | TRBJ1-1 | - | TRBV19
TGTGCCAGCAGTGAAGGGGCTGTCCGTCCCCACTTT | CASSEGAVRPHF | - | TRBJ1-1 | - | TRBV2